This is a list of T cell receptor beta chains from one sample in a study of blood T cell repertoires in COVID-19. The repertoire was sequenced with immunoSEQ multiplex PCR; TCRdb's copy has only in-frame clones and lacks some. The sample has fewer than 300,000 clones, roughly 90% seen once; the top ten hold 0.9% to 1.2%. The sequenced sample consisted of PBMCs or T cells enriched from blood (not recorded which). These receptors were taken from a woman in her thirties who had recovered from COVID-19. Both conserved end residues are part of each CDR3. D genes are given only for firm matches. Clone size appears in some rows only: once, few, many, or a class for an expanded clone.

v_gene	len	abundance	d_gene	j_gene	CDR3aa	CDR3nt
TRBV6-2/TRBV6-3	15	many	TRBD1	TRBJ2-3	CASSLFTGATDTQYF	TGTGCCAGCAGTCTTTTTACAGGGGCAACAGATACGCAGTATTTT
TRBV12-3/TRBV12-4	12	few	NA	TRBJ2-7	CASSLKRYEQYF	TGTGCCAGCAGTTTAAAGCGGTACGAGCAGTACTTC
TRBV30	13	once	NA	TRBJ2-7	CAWRAGQSYEQYF	TGTGCCTGGAGAGCAGGCCAGTCCTACGAGCAGTACTTC
TRBV7-9	14	NA	NA	TRBJ1-2	CASSLVQGNYGYTF	TGTGCCAGCAGCTTAGTGCAGGGGAACTATGGCTACACCTTC
TRBV29-1	14	NA	TRBD2	TRBJ2-3	CSIGLAASTDTQYF	TGCAGCATCGGACTAGCGGCTAGCACAGATACGCAGTATTTT
TRBV3-1/TRBV3-2	16	NA	TRBD1	TRBJ1-5	CASSPGTGGSNQPQHF	TGTGCCAGCAGTCCCGGGACAGGGGGAAGCAATCAGCCCCAGCATTTT
TRBV29-1	18	NA	TRBD2	TRBJ2-1	CSVGYGTSGRAYYNEQFF	TGCAGCGTTGGGTACGGGACTAGCGGGAGGGCCTACTACAATGAGCAGTTCTTC
TRBV7-8	17	once	NA	TRBJ2-3	CASSTTRGLILTDTQYF	TGTGCCAGCAGCACAACCCGTGGCCTTATACTAACAGATACGCAGTATTTT
TRBV19	17	NA	NA	TRBJ1-5	CASSISTGKVGNQPQHF	TGTGCCAGTAGTATAAGCACAGGGAAAGTAGGCAATCAGCCCCAGCATTTT
TRBV7-2	14	NA	NA	TRBJ2-3	CASSSGGPTDTQYF	TGTGCCAGCAGCTCCGGGGGGCCCACAGATACGCAGTATTTT
TRBV2	15	NA	TRBD2	TRBJ2-7	CASSPRTSGYYEQYF	TGTGCCAGCAGTCCCCGGACTAGCGGGTACTACGAGCAGTACTTC
TRBV7-8	12	NA	NA	TRBJ2-7	CASSRSGGAVYF	TGTGCCAGCAGCCGTAGCGGCGGGGCCGTGTACTTC
TRBV3-1/TRBV3-2	16	NA	NA	TRBJ1-6	CASSQAVSQYNSPLHF	TGTGCCAGCAGCCAAGCAGTCTCGCAGTATAATTCACCCCTCCACTTT
TRBV28	14	NA	NA	TRBJ1-4	CASRETGRNEKLFF	TGTGCCAGCAGAGAGACCGGGAGAAATGAAAAACTGTTTTTT
TRBV27	15	NA	TRBD1	TRBJ2-5	CASSLGTGVTETQYF	TGTGCCAGCAGTTTAGGGACAGGGGTCACCGAGACCCAGTACTTC
TRBV21-1	18	NA	NA	TRBJ2-3	CASSKWGQGFPVTDTQYF	TGTGCCAGCAGCAAGTGGGGACAGGGTTTCCCAGTAACAGATACGCAGTATTTT
TRBV2	14	NA	NA	TRBJ2-4	CASIGARGKNIQYF	TGTGCCAGCATAGGGGCGCGGGGCAAAAACATTCAGTACTTC
TRBV7-3	13	NA	NA	TRBJ2-2	CASSFGHSGELFF	TGTGCCAGCAGCTTCGGACATTCCGGGGAGCTGTTTTTT
TRBV2	14	NA	TRBD1	TRBJ1-5	CASRDRGEGQPQHF	TGTGCCAGCAGGGACAGGGGGGAGGGTCAGCCCCAGCATTTT
TRBV29-1	10	NA	NA	TRBJ1-1	CSVVQADTFF	TGCAGCGTTGTCCAGGCAGACACTTTCTTT
TRBV28	16	NA	TRBD2	TRBJ2-3	CASIPFVAGDTDTQYF	TGTGCCAGCATCCCCTTCGTAGCGGGGGACACAGATACGCAGTATTTT
TRBV4-3	15	once	NA	TRBJ1-3	CASSQDTGSGNTIYF	TGCGCCAGCAGCCAGGACACAGGGTCTGGAAACACCATATATTTT
TRBV7-9	18	few	TRBD1	TRBJ1-1	CASSSIGQGGSMNTEAFF	TGTGCCAGCAGCTCTATAGGACAGGGGGGGAGTATGAACACTGAAGCTTTCTTT
TRBV7-9	16	NA	NA	TRBJ2-2	CASSFPSTGSTGELFF	TGTGCCAGCAGCTTCCCCTCGACAGGCAGCACCGGGGAGCTGTTTTTT
TRBV6-1	15	NA	NA	TRBJ2-7	CASSEGMGRSYEQYF	TGTGCCAGCAGTGAAGGGATGGGCCGTTCCTACGAGCAGTACTTC
TRBV6-5	14	NA	TRBD2	TRBJ2-1	CASKGRGGTNEQFF	TGTGCCAGTAAAGGCCGGGGGGGGACCAATGAGCAGTTCTTC
TRBV4-3	15	few	NA	TRBJ1-2	CASSQGAGADYGYTF	TGCGCCAGCAGCCAAGGTGCGGGGGCAGACTATGGCTACACCTTC